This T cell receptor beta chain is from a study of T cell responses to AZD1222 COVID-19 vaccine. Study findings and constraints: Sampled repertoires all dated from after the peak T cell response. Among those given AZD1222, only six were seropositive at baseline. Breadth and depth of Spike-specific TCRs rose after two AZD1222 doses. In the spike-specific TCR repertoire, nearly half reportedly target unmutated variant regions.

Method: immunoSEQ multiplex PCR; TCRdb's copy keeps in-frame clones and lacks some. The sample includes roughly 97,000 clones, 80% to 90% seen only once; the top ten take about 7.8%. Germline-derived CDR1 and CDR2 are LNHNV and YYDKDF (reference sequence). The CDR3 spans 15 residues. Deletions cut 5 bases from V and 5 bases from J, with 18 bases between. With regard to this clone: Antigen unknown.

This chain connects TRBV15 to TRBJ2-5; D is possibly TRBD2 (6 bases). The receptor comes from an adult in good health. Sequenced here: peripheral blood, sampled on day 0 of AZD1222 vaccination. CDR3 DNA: TGTGCCACCAGCGGTGGTATGCGGAGGGCGGAGACCCAGTACTTC. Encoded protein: CATSGGMRRAETQYF.